This entry lists 2 T cell receptor beta chains sequenced from one sample in a study of T cell responses to AZD1222 COVID-19 vaccine. Using immunoSEQ multiplex PCR, the repertoire was profiled, and TCRdb retains in-frame clones only, with some absent. This table has roughly 150,000 clones, about nine tenths appearing once. Sequencing used peripheral blood, obtained on day 0 of AZD1222 vaccination. Every receptor here comes from an adult in good health.

The rearrangement links TRBV5-4 to TRBJ2-1; D not certain. Germline lookup yields CDR1 SGHNT and CDR2 YYREEE (reference sequence). The ends were cut back, 1 base at V and 0 bases at J, with 14 bases in the middle. CDR3 length: 17 amino acids. This CDR3 is CASSLLSRTRSYNEQFF. As DNA, the CDR3 is TGTGCCAGCAGCTTGTTGAGCCGGACCCGCTCCTACAATGAGCAGTTCTTC.

This chain joins TRBV15 and TRBJ2-7; D is possibly TRBD1 (6 bases). The ends were cut back, 5 bases at V and 7 bases at J, with 24 bases in the middle. The germline V gene encodes CDR1 LNHNV and CDR2 YYDKDF (reference sequence). CDR3 size: 16 residues. CDR3 DNA: TGTGCCACCAGCGTGAATACAGGGCTTGGGGAGCGGGAGCAGTACTTC. Translation gives CATSVNTGLGEREQYF.